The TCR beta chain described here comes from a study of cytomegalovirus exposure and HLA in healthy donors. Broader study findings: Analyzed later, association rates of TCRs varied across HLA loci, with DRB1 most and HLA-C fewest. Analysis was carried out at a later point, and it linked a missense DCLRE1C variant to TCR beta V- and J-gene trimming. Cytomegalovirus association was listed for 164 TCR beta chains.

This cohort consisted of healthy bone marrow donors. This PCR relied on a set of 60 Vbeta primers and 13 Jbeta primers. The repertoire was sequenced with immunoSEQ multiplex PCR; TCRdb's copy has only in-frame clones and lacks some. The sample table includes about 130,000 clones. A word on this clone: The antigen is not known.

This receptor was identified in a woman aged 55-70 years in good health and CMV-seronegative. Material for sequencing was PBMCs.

CDR3 DNA: TGTGCCAGTAGTGACAGGTTTGGGGGCAATCAGCCCCAGCATTTT. Translation: CASSDRFGGNQPQHF. The rearrangement uses TRBV19 and TRBJ1-5, with D perhaps matching TRBD1 (6 bases). The CDR3 covers 15 residues. Germline values: CDR1 LNHDA, CDR2 SQIVND (reference sequence). V was trimmed by 5 bases and J by 2 bases, leaving 13 bases between them.